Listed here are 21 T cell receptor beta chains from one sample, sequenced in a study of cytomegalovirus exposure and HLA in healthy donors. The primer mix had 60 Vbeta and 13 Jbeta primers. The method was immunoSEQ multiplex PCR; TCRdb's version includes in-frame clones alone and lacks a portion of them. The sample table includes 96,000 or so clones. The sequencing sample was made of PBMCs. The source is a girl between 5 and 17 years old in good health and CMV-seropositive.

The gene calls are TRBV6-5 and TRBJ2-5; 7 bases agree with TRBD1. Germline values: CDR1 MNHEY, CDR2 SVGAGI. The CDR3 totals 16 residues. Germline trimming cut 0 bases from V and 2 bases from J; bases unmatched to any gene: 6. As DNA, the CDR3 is TGTGCCAGCAGTTACTCGACAGGGTTGGGGCAAGAGACCCAGTACTTC. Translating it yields CASSYSTGLGQETQYF.

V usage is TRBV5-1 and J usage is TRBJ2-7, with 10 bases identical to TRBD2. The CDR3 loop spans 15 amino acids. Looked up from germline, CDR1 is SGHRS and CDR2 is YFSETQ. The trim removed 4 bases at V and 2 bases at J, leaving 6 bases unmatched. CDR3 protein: CASSPVSGGAYEQYF. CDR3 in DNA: TGCGCCAGCAGCCCCGTAAGCGGGGGGGCCTACGAGCAGTACTTC.

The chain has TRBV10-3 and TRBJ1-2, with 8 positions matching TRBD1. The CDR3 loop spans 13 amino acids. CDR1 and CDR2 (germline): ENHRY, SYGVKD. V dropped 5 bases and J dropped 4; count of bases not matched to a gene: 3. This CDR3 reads CAISSGTGYGYTF. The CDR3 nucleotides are TGTGCCATCAGTTCCGGGACAGGCTATGGCTACACCTTC.

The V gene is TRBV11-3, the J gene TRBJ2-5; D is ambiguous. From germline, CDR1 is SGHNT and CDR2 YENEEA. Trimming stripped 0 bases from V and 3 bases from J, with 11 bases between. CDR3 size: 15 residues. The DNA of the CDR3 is TGTGCCAGCAGCTTAGAGGGTACGGCGGAAGAGACCCAGTACTTC. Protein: CASSLEGTAEETQYF.

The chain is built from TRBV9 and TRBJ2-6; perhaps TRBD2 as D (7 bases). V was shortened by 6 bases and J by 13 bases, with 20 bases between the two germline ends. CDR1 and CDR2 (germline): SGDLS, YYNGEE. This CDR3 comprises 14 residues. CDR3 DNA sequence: TGTGCCAGCAAGGGGGGGACGAACCAGGGTGTCCTGACTTTC. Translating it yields CASKGGTNQGVLTF.

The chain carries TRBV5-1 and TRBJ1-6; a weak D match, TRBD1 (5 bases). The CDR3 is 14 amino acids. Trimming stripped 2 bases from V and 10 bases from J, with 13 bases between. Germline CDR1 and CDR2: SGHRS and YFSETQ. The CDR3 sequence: CASSLQELSSPLHF. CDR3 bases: TGCGCCAGCAGCTTACAGGAATTGTCGTCACCCCTCCACTTT.

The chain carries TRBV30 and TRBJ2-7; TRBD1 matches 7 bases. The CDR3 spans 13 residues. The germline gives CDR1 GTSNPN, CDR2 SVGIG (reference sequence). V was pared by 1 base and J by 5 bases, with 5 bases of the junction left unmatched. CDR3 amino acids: CAWSGRGWHEQYV. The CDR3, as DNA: TGTGCCTGGAGTGGCAGGGGGTGGCACGAGCAGTACGTC.

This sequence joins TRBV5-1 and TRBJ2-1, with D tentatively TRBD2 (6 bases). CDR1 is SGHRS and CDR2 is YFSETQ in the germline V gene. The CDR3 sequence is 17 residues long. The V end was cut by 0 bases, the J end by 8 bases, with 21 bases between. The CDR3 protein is CASSLEGAGRHGDEQFF. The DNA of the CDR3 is TGCGCCAGCAGCTTGGAAGGTGCGGGGCGCCACGGGGATGAGCAGTTCTTC.

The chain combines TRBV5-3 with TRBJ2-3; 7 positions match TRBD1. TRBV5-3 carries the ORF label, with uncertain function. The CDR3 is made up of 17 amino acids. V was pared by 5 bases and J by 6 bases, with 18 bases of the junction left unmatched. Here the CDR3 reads CARSLVQVRTRGDTQYF. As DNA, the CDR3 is TGTGCCAGAAGTTTAGTTCAAGTCCGGACCAGGGGGGATACGCAGTATTTT.

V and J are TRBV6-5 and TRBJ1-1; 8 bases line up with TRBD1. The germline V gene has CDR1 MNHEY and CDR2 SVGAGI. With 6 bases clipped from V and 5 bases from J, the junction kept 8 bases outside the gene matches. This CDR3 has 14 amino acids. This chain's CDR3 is CASRNQGAWTEAFF. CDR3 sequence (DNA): TGTGCCAGCAGAAACCAGGGGGCGTGGACTGAAGCTTTCTTT.

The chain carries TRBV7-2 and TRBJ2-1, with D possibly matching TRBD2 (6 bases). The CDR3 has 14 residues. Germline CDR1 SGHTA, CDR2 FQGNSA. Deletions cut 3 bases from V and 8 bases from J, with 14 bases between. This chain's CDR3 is CASSLEGWAYEQFF. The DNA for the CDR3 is TGTGCCAGCAGCTTGGAGGGGTGGGCGTATGAGCAGTTCTTC.

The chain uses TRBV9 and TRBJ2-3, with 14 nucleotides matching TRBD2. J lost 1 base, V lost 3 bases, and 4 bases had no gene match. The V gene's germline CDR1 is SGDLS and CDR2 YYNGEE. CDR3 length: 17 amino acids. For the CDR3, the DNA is TGTGCCAGCAGCGCCCCGGGACTAGCGGGGGGCACAGATACGCAGTATTTT. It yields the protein CASSAPGLAGGTDTQYF.

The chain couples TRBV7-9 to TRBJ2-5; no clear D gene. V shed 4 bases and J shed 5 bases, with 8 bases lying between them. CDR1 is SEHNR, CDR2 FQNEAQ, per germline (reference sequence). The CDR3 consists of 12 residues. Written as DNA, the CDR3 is TGTGCCAGCAGCTCCCAGGCGGAGACCCAGTACTTC. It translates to CASSSQAETQYF. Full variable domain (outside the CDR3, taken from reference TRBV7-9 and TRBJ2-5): DTGVSQNPRHKITKRGQNVTFRCDPISEHNRLYWYRQTLGQGPEFLTYFQNEAQLEKSRLLSDRFSAERPKGSFSTLEIQRTEQGDSAMYLCASSSQAETQYFGPGTRLLVL.

CDR3 amino acids: CASSQDLTARDQPQHF. The CDR3, as DNA: TGCGCCAGCAGCCAAGATCTTACGGCACGGGATCAGCCCCAGCATTTT. This rearrangement joins TRBV4-3 to TRBJ1-5; D gene ambiguous. The germline gives CDR1 LGHNA, CDR2 YSLEER. V lost 0 bases, J lost 5 bases, and 14 bases lay in between. This CDR3 is 16 amino acids long.

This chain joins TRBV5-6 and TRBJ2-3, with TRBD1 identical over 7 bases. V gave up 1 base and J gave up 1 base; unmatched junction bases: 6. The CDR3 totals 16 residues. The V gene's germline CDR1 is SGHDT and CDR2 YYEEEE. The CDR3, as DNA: TGTGCCAGCAGCTTGACGACAGGGCTGGGCACAGATACGCAGTATTTT. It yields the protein CASSLTTGLGTDTQYF.

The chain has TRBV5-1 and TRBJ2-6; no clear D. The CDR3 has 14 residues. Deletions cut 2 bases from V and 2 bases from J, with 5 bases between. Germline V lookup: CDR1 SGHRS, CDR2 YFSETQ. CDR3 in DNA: TGCGCCAGCAGCTTATCGGCTGGGGCCAACGTCCTGACTTTC. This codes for CASSLSAGANVLTF.

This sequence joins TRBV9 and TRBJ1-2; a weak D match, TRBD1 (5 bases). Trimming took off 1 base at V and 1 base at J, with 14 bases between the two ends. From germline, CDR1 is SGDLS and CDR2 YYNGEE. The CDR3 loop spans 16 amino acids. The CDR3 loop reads CASSVKSTDYNYGYTF. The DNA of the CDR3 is TGTGCCAGCAGCGTAAAGTCGACAGATTATAACTATGGCTACACCTTC. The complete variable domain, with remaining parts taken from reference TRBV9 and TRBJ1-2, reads DSGVTQTPKHLITATGQRVTLRCSPRSGDLSVYWYQQSLDQGLQFLIQYYNGEERAKGNILERFSAQQFPDLHSELNLSSLELGDSALYFCASSVKSTDYNYGYTFGSGTRLTVV.

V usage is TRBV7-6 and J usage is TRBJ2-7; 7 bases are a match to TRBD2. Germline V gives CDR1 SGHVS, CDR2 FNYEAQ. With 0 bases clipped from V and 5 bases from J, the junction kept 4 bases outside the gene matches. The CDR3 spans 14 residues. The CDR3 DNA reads TGTGCCAGCAGCTTAGCGGGAGGGGCAAACGAGCAGTACTTC. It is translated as CASSLAGGANEQYF.

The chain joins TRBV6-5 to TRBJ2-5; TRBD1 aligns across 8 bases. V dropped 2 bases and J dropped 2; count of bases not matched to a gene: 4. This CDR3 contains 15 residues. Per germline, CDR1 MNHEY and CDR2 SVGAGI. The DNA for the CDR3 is TGTGCCAGCAGTTACGGAACAGGGGGGCAAGAGACCCAGTACTTC. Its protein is CASSYGTGGQETQYF.

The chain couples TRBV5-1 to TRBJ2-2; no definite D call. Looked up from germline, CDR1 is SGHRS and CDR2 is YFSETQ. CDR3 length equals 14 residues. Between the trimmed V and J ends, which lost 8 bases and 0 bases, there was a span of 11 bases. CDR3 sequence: CASHGGSNTGELFF. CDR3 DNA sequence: TGCGCCAGTCATGGCGGCTCGAACACCGGGGAGCTGTTTTTT.

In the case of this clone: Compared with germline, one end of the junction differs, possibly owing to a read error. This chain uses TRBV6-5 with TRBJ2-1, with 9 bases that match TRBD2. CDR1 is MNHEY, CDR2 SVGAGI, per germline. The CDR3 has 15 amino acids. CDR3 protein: CASSYEAGGYSEQFF. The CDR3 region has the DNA TGTGCCAGCAGTTACGAAGCGGGGGGTTACAGTGAGCAGTTCTTC.